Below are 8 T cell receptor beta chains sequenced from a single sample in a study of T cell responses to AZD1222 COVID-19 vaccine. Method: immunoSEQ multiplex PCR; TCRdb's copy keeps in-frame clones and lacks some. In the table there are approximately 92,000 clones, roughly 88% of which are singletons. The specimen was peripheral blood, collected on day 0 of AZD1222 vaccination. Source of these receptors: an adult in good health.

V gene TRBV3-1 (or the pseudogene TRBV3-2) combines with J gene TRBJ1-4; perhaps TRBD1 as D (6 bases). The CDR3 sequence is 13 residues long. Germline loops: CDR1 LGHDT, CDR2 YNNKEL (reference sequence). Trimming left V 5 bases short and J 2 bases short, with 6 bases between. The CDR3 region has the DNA TGTGCCAGCAGCGGACAGACTAATGAAAAACTGTTTTTT. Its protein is CASSGQTNEKLFF.

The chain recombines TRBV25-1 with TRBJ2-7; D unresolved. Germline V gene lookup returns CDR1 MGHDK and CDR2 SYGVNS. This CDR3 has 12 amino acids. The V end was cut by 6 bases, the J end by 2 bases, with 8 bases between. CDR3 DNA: TGTGCCAGCAGAGGGCCAGCCTACGAGCAGTACTTC. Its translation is CASRGPAYEQYF.

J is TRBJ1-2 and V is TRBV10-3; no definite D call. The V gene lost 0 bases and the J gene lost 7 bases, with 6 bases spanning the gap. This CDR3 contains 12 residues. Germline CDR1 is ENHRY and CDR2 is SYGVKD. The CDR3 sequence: CAISESQTGYTF. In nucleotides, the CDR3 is TGTGCCATCAGTGAGTCGCAGACTGGCTACACCTTC.

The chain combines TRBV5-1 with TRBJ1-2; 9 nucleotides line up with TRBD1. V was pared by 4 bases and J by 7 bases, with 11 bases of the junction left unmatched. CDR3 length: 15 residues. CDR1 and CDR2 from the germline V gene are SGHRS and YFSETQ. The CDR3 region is CASSETHRGQAGYTF. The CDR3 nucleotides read TGCGCCAGCAGCGAGACCCACAGGGGGCAAGCTGGCTACACCTTC.

CDR3 sequence reads: CASRGGYEQFF. The CDR3 DNA sequence: TGTGCCAGCAGGGGAGGGTATGAGCAGTTCTTC. This chain connects TRBV12-3 or TRBV12-4 to TRBJ2-1; 7 bases are shared with TRBD2. The CDR3 runs 11 residues. Trimming at V came to 6 bases and at J to 8 bases, leaving 1 base not matched to a gene.

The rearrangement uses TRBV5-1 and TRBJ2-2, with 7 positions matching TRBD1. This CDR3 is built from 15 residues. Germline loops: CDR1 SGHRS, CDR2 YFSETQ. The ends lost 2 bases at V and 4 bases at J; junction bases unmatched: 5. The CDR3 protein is CASSFITGVTGELFF. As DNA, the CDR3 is TGCGCCAGCAGCTTCATAACAGGGGTCACCGGGGAGCTGTTTTTT.

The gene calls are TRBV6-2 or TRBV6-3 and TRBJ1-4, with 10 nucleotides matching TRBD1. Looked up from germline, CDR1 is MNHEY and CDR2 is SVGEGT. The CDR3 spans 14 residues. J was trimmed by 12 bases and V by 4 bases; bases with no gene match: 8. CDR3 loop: CASSSTDRGAELFF. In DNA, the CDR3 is TGTGCCAGCAGTTCAACGGACAGGGGGGCAGAACTGTTTTTT.

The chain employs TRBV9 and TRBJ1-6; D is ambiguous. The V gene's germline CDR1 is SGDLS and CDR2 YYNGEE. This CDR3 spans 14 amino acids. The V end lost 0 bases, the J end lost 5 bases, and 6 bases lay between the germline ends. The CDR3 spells CASSVAPDNSPLHF. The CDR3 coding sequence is TGTGCCAGCAGCGTAGCTCCGGATAATTCACCCCTCCACTTT.